The 3 T cell receptor beta chains reported below all come from one sample, sequenced in a study of breast tumors, draining lymph nodes, adjacent tissues. Breast cancer patients provided tissue from their axillary draining lymph nodes. TCRdb analysed the multiplex PCR reads with MiXCR anew, one entry per CDR3 protein. This table has 150,000 to 200,000 distinct CDR3 sequences, roughly 30% appearing once. The material sequenced was axillary lymph node tissue. The receptors were sampled from a female donor with breast cancer. Some clones in this sample may be carry-over from other donors' samples.

This clonotype was recorded at least ten times. The rearrangement uses TRBV7-2 and TRBJ2-1; tentative D call: TRBD2 (6 bases). Germline V CDR1 and CDR2: SGHTA, FQGNSA. The V end lost 5 bases, the J end lost 6 bases, and 11 bases lay between the germline ends. The CDR3 spans 13 residues. Here the CDR3 DNA reads TGTGCCAGCAGCCGGGGACTTCGCAATGAGCAGTTCTTC. Protein sequence: CASSRGLRNEQFF.

This clonotype has a count of ten or more. V gene TRBV14 combines with J gene TRBJ2-5, with D tentatively TRBD1 or TRBD2 (5 bases each). Germline lookup yields CDR1 SGHDN and CDR2 FVKESK. The CDR3 is made up of 16 amino acids. Trimming stripped 0 bases from V and 9 bases from J, with 20 bases between. The CDR3 sequence: CASSQDPGRVGVAQYF. CDR3 DNA sequence: TGTGCCAGCAGCCAAGACCCGGGGCGCGTTGGGGTGGCCCAGTACTTC.

This clonotype was counted at least ten times. The chain employs TRBV7-8 and TRBJ1-5; D unresolved. V lost 1 base, J lost 2 bases, and 9 bases lay in between. The CDR3 contains 15 residues. CDR1 is SGHVS and CDR2 is FQNEAQ in the germline V gene. CDR3 coding DNA: TGTGCCAGCAGCTTAGGACCAATTGGCAATCAGCCCCAGCATTTT. Translated: CASSLGPIGNQPQHF.